The clone carrying this T cell receptor (beta chain) was counted only a few times. The antigen is undetermined. The data derive from a study of blood T cells in healthy people across ages. Then a second PCR, running roughly 7 to 11 cycles, was carried out with a sample-barcoded 5' primer and a J-beta primer mix. One entry per CDR3 protein, called by TCRdb with MiXCR from the 5' RACE reads. The data contain just under 750,000 distinct CDR3 sequences, 22% of them singletons. Broader study findings: Estimated diversity, derived from one million T cells, was regarded as an underestimate. TCR beta diversity per million T cells fell roughly linearly with age.

The clonotype was recovered from a man between 70 and 80 years old in good health. The sequenced sample was blood.

CDR3 nucleotide sequence: TGTGCCAGCTCACCAGGAGCGGACAGTAGCACAGATACGCAGTATTTT. Translation gives CASSPGADSSTDTQYF. The chain couples TRBV18 to TRBJ2-3; maybe TRBD1 (6 bases). Trimming stripped 2 bases from V and 0 bases from J, with 12 bases between. Germline CDR1 KGHSH, CDR2 LQKENI. The CDR3 is 16 amino acids.